This T cell receptor (beta chain) was observed in a study of blood T cell repertoires in COVID-19. The overall study: Researchers got acute and convalescent COVID-19 samples from the United States, Italy and Spain. Nucleic acid was either cDNA or gDNA, and it came from T cells, B-cell-depleted T cells, or PBMCs.

In the authors' workflow: Estimated nucleated cell counts came from reference gene primer amplification. TCRdb's copy holds only in-frame clones and misses some; the assay was immunoSEQ multiplex PCR. That table gives V, J and clone size, and the DNA gave D and trimming. Of roughly 180,000 clones listed, 86% were seen once; the top ten hold over 7%. Recruits, aged about 18 to 90 years, lived in around 24 US areas. The germline CDR1 and CDR2 sequences are SGHNT and YYREEE (reference sequence). Trimming cost V 4 bases and J 2 bases; bases outside gene matches: 5. The CDR3 is 14 amino acids. This clone has a handful of counts.

This receptor was identified in a woman aged 25 to 45 who had recovered from COVID-19. The chain uses TRBV5-4 and TRBJ2-7, with 8 bases fitting TRBD1. Sequenced material: PBMCs or T cells enriched from blood (not recorded which). The CDR3 region is CASSQGQGAYEQYF. CDR3 sequence (DNA): TGTGCCAGCAGCCAAGGACAGGGCGCCTACGAGCAGTACTTC.